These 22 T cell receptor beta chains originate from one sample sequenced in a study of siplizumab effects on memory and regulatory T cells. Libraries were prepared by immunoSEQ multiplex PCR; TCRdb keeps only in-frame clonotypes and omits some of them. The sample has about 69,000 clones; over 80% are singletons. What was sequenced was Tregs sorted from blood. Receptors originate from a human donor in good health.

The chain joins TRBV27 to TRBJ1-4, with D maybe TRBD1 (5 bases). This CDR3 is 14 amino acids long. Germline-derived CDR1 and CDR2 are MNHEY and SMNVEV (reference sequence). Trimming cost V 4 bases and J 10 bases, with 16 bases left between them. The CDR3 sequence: CASSSLGAWGKLFF. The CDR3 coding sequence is TGTGCCAGCAGTTCCTTAGGGGCCTGGGGAAAACTGTTTTTT.

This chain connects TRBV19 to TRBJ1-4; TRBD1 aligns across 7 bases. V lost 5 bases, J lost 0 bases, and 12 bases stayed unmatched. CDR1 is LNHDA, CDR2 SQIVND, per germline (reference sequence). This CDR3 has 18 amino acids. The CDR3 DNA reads TGTGCCAGTAGTTATAGACAGGGCCTATCCTCAACTAATGAAAAACTGTTTTTT. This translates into CASSYRQGLSSTNEKLFF.

Here the CDR3 reads CASSDSNRGYTEAFF. CDR3 bases: TGTGCCAGCAGTGACTCGAACAGGGGGTACACTGAAGCTTTCTTT. The rearrangement joins TRBV6-4 to TRBJ1-1; 8 bases agree with TRBD1. V dropped 0 bases and J dropped 3; count of bases not matched to a gene: 3. Germline CDR1 is MRHNA and CDR2 is SNTAGT. This CDR3 region has 15 residues.

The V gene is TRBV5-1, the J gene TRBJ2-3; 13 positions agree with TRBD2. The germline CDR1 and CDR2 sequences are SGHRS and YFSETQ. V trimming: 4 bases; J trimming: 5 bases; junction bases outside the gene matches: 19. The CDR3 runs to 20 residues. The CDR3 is CASSRSGLDRLAGGGDTQYF. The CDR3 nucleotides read TGCGCCAGCAGCCGGAGTGGGTTGGATAGACTAGCGGGAGGAGGAGATACGCAGTATTTT. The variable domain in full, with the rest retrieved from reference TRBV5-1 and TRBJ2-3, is KAGVTQTPRYLIKTRGQQVTLSCSPISGHRSVSWYQQTPGQGLQFLFEYFSETQRNKGNFPGRFSGRQFSNSRSEMNVSTLELGDSALYLCASSRSGLDRLAGGGDTQYFGPGTRLTVL.

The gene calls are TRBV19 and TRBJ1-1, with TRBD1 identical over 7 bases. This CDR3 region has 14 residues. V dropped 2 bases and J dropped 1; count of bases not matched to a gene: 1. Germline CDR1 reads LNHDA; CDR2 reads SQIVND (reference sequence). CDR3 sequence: CASSITGANTEAFF. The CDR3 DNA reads TGTGCCAGTAGTATAACAGGGGCGAACACTGAAGCTTTCTTT.

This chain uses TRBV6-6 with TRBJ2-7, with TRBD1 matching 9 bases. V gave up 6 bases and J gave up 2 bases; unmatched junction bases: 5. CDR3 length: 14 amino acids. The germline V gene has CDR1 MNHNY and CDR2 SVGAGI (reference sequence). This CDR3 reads CASSGGTGTYEQYF. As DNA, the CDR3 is TGTGCCAGCAGCGGAGGGACAGGGACCTACGAGCAGTACTTC.

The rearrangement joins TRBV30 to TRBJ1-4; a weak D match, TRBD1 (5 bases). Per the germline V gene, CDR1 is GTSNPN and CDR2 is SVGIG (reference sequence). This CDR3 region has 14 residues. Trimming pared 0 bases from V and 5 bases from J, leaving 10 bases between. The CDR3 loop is CAWSVLGGNEKLFF. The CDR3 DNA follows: TGTGCCTGGAGTGTTTTGGGGGGAAATGAAAAACTGTTTTTT.

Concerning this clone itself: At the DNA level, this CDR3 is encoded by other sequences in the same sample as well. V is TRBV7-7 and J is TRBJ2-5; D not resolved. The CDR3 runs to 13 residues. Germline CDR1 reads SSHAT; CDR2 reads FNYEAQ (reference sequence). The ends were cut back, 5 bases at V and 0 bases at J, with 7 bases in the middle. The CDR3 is CASSPTYQETQYF. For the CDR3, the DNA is TGTGCCAGCAGCCCCACGTACCAAGAGACCCAGTACTTC.

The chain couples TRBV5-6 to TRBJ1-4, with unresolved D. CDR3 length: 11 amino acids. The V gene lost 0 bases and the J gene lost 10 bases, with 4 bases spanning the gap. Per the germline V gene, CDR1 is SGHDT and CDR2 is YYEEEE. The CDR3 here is CASSLGGKLFF. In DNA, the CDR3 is TGTGCCAGCAGCTTGGGGGGAAAACTGTTTTTT.

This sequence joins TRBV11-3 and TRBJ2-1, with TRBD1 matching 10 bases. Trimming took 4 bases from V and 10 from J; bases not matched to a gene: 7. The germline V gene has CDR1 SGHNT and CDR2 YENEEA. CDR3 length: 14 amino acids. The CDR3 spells CASSSGQGLGEQFF. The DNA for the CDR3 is TGTGCCAGCAGCTCGGGACAGGGGCTCGGGGAGCAGTTCTTC.

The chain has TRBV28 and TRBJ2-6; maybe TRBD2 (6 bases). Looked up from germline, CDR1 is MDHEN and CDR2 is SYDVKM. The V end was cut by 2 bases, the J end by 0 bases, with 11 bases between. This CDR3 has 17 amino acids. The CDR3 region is CASSLGGLVSGANVLTF. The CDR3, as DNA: TGTGCCAGCAGTTTAGGGGGACTGGTCTCTGGGGCCAACGTCCTGACTTTC.

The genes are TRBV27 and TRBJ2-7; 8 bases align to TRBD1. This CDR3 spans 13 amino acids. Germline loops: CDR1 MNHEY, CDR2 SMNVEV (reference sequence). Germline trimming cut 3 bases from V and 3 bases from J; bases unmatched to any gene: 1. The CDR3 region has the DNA TGTGCCAGCAGTTTCGGACAGGGCTACGAGCAGTACTTC. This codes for CASSFGQGYEQYF.

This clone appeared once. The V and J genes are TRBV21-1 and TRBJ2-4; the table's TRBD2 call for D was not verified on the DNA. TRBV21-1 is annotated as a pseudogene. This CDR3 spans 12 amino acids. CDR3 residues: CASRAKGRGKYF. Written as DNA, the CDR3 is TGTGCCAGCAGGGCAAAGGGGAGGGGAAAGTACTTC.

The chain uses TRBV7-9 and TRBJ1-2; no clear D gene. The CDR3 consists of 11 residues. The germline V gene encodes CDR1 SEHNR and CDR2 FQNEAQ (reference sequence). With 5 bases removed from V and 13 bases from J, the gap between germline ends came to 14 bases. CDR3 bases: TGTGCCAGCAGCCAGAGGGAGTTTTTCACCTTC. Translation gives CASSQREFFTF.

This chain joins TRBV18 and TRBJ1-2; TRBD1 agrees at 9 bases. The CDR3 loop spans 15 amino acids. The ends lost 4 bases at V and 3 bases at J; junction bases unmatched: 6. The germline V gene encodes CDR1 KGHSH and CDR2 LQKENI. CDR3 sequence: CASSHRTGVDYGYTF. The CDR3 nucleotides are TGTGCCAGCTCACATCGGACAGGGGTTGACTATGGCTACACCTTC.

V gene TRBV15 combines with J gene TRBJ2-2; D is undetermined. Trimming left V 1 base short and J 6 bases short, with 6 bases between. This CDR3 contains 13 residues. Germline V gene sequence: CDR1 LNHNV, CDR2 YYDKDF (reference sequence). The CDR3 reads CATSRGSSGELFF. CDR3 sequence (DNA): TGTGCCACCAGCAGAGGTAGCTCCGGGGAGCTGTTTTTT.

The CDR3 nucleotides are TGTGCCAGCAGTTTAGATGCCTACAATGAGCAGTTCTTC. As protein: CASSLDAYNEQFF. The chain has TRBV28 and TRBJ2-1, with no clear D. The CDR3 sequence is 13 residues long. CDR1 and CDR2 from the germline V gene are MDHEN and SYDVKM. V shed 2 bases and J shed 2 bases, with 4 bases lying between them.

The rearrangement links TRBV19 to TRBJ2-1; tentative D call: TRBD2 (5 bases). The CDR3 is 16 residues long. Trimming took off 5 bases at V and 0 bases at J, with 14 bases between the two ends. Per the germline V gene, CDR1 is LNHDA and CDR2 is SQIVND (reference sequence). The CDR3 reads CASSSLNGNSYNEQFF. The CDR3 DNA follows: TGTGCCAGTAGTTCCCTCAACGGGAACTCCTACAATGAGCAGTTCTTC.

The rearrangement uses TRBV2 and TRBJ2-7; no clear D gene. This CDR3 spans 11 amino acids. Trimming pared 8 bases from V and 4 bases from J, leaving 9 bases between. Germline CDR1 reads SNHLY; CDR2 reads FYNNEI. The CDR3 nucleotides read TGTGCCAGCCGAATGACGTACGAGCAGTACTTC. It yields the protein CASRMTYEQYF.

In nucleotides, the CDR3 is TGTGCCAGCAGTTTCGGACAGGGGGGCACCGGGGAGCTGTTTTTT. Its protein is CASSFGQGGTGELFF. V is TRBV6-6 and J is TRBJ2-2; 10 nucleotides agree with TRBD1. The CDR3 length is 15 residues. The J segment lost 4 bases and the V segment lost 4 bases, leaving 3 bases of the junction unmatched. The germline CDR1 and CDR2 sequences are MNHNY and SVGAGI (reference sequence).

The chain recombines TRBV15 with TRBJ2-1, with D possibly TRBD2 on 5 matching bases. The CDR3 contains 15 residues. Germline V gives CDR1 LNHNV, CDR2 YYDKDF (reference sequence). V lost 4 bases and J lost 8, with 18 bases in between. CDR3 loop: CATSTGLTVVDEQFF. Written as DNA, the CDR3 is TGTGCCACCAGCACAGGACTCACGGTCGTCGATGAGCAGTTCTTC. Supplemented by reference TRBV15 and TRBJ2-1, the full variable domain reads DAMVIQNPRYQVTQFGKPVTLSCSQTLNHNVMYWYQQKSSQAPKLLFHYYDKDFNNEADTPDNFQSRRPNTSFCFLDIRSPGLGDTAMYLCATSTGLTVVDEQFFGPGTRLTVL.

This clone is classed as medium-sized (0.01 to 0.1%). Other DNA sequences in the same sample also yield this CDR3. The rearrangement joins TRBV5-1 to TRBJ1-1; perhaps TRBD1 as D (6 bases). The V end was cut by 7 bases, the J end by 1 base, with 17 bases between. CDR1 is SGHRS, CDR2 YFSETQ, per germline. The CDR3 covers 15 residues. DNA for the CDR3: TGCGCCAGCTACCCGAGGGGGGGGACGAACACTGAAGCTTTCTTT. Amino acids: CASYPRGGTNTEAFF. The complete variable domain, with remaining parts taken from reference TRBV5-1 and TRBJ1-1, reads KAGVTQTPRYLIKTRGQQVTLSCSPISGHRSVSWYQQTPGQGLQFLFEYFSETQRNKGNFPGRFSGRQFSNSRSEMNVSTLELGDSALYLCASYPRGGTNTEAFFGQGTRLTVV.